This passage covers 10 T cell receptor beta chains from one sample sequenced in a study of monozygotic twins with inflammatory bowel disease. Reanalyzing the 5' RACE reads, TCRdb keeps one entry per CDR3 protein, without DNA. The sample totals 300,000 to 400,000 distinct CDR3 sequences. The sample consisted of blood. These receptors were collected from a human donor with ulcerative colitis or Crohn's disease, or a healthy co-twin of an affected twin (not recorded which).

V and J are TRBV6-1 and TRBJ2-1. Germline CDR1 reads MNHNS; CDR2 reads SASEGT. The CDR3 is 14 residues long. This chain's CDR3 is CASSNHPSYNEQFF.

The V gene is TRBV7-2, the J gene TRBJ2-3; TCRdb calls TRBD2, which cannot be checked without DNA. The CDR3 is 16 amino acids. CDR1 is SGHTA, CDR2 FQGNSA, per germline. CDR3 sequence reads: CASSLLGGAGTDTQYF.

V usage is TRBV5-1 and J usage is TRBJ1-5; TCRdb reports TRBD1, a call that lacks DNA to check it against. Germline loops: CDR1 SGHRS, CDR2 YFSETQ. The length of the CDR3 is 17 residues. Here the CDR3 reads CASTRSDSFNSNQPQHF.

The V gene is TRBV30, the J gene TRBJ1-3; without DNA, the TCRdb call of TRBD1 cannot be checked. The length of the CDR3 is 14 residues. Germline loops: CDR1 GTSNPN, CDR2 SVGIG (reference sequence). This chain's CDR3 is CAWSKRGQGNTIYF. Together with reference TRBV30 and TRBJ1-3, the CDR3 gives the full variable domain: SQTIHQWPATLVQPVGSPLSLECTVEGTSNPNLYWYRQAAGRGLQLLFYSVGIGQISSEVPQNLSASRPQDRQFILSSKKLLLSDSGFYLCAWSKRGQGNTIYFGEGSWLTVV.

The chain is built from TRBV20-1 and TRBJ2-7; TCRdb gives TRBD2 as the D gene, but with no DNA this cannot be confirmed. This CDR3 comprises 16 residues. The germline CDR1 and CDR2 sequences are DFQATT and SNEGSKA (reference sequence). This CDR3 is CSASGTSGNTAYEQYF.

The CDR3 region is CASSLGSGAKGDTYEQYF. The chain is built from TRBV11-2 and TRBJ2-7; TCRdb's D call of TRBD1 is untestable without DNA. The CDR3 totals 18 residues. Germline-derived CDR1 and CDR2 are SGHAT and FQNNGV. Supplemented by reference TRBV11-2 and TRBJ2-7, the full variable domain reads EAGVAQSPRYKIIEKRQSVAFWCNPISGHATLYWYQQILGQGPKLLIQFQNNGVVDDSQLPKDRFSAERLKGVDSTLKIQPAKLEDSAVYLCASSLGSGAKGDTYEQYFGPGTRLTVT.

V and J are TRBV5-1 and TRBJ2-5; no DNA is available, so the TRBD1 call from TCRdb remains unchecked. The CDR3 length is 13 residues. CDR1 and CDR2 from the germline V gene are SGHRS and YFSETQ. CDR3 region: CASTRDREETQYF.

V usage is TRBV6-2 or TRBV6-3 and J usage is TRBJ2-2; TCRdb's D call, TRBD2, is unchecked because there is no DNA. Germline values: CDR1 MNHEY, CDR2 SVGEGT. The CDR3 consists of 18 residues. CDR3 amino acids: CASSPPPLAGAGTGELFF.

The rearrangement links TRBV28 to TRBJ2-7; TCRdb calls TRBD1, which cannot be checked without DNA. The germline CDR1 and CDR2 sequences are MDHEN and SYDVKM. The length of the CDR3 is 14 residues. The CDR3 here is CASSSRDRRYEQYF.

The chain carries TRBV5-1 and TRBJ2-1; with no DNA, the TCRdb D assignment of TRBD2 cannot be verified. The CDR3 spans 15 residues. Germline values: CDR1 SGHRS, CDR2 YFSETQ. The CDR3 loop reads CASSFQAGGTPEQFF.